This entry is about one TCR beta chain. In the original processing: For nucleated cells, counts were estimated from reference gene primer amplification. Libraries were prepared by immunoSEQ multiplex PCR; TCRdb keeps only in-frame clonotypes and omits some of them. D and trimming come from the DNA, and the V and J calls and clone size come from that table. The sample includes about 190,000 clones, roughly nine tenths of them seen just once. The data originate from a study of blood T cell repertoires in COVID-19. At the level of the study: Acute and convalescent COVID-19 specimens originated in the United States, Italy and Spain. T cells, B-cell-depleted T cells, or PBMCs supplied cDNA or gDNA.

What was sequenced was peripheral blood. The TCR comes from a man between 25 and 39 years old with acute or convalescent COVID-19.

CDR3 coding DNA: TGTGCCAGTAGGGGGAAGGGGACAGGGGACGAAAAACTGTTTTTT. Its translation: CASRGKGTGDEKLFF. The chain joins TRBV19 to TRBJ1-4; TRBD1 agrees at 10 bases. The CDR3 contains 15 residues. J gave up 8 bases and V 6 bases, and 9 bases lay outside the gene matches. CDR1 and CDR2 (germline): LNHDA, SQIVND (reference sequence).